This T cell receptor (beta chain) was identified in a study of blood T cell repertoires in COVID-19. TCRdb's table, derived via immunoSEQ multiplex PCR, lists solely in-frame clones and lacks some. This sample carries 90,000 to 110,000 clones, 81% of them seen once, and the ten largest clones take approximately 9%. Germline V lookup: CDR1 LGHNA, CDR2 YNFKEQ. The CDR3 is 15 residues long. Trimming took 4 bases from V and 0 from J, leaving 11 bases between them. The sample consisted of peripheral blood. The V call is TRBV4-2, the J call TRBJ2-3; D is unclear. This TCR was recovered from a woman between 65 and 79 years old with acute or convalescent COVID-19. CDR3 nucleotide sequence: TGTGCCAGCAGCCTCCTGGCGGCTAGCACAGATACGCAGTATTTT. This translates into CASSLLAASTDTQYF.